This entry is about one TCR beta chain. The target antigen is unknown. This sample was taken from a study of identical twins. Study-wide results and limits: Insertions were reduced in abundant cord blood beta clonotypes but not in memory repertoires.

The ends were cut back, 2 bases at V and 4 bases at J, with 11 bases in the middle. The CDR3 runs to 15 residues. The germline V gene encodes CDR1 SGHVS and CDR2 FQNEAQ. Carrying unique molecular identifiers, the cDNA also gained a universal primer site through template switching. TCRdb recomputed calls from the 5' RACE reads with MiXCR, one row per CDR3 protein. The repertoire includes some 440,000 distinct CDR3 sequences, roughly a quarter of them detected once, and around 3% sits in the top ten. These records were also assigned to another study, of T cells expressing NK-cell markers. That source reports: In more than 5 donors, dominant CD3+CD56+NKG2C+ clones formed about 1.0-7.0% of CD8+ cells. Uncertainty persisted over the HCMV specificity of expanded NKG2C+ T cell clones.

The TCR sequence derives from a woman under 30 in good health. Sequenced input: CD4+ T cells sorted from blood. The chain couples TRBV7-8 to TRBJ1-4, with D unclear. The CDR3 sequence is CASSLSRVFNEKLFF. CDR3 nucleotides: TGTGCCAGCAGCTTATCGAGGGTCTTTAATGAAAAACTGTTTTTT. The full variable domain, rest sourced from reference TRBV7-8 and TRBJ1-4, is GAGVSQSPRYKVAKRGQDVALRCDPISGHVSLFWYQQALGQGPEFLTYFQNEAQLDKSGLPSDRFFAERPEGSVSTLKIQRTQQEDSAVYLCASSLSRVFNEKLFFGSGTQLSVL.